The 10 T cell receptor beta chains below all came from one sample that was sequenced in a study of somatic mutations in cytotoxic T cells in rheumatoid arthritis. This table comes from immunoSEQ multiplex PCR, and its TCRdb copy is limited to in-frame clones, with some not included. The table records about 23,000 clones, approximately 80% of them present only once. The sequencing sample was made of CD8+ T cells sorted from blood. These receptors were taken from an adult with rheumatoid arthritis.

The chain joins TRBV5-4 to TRBJ2-5, with D possibly being TRBD2 (6 bases). Deletions cut 4 bases from V and 5 bases from J, with 9 bases between. In germline, CDR1 is SGHNT, CDR2 YYREEE (reference sequence). CDR3 length: 12 residues. CDR3 sequence (DNA): TGTGCCAGCAGCCCCGCGGGGGAGACCCAGTACTTC. It yields the protein CASSPAGETQYF.

The chain employs TRBV6-4 and TRBJ1-2; D remains unclear. The CDR3 loop spans 14 amino acids. Per the germline V gene, CDR1 is MRHNA and CDR2 is SNTAGT. Trimming cost V 0 bases and J 6 bases, with 11 bases left between them. The CDR3: CASSDSEGRDGYTF. CDR3 in DNA: TGTGCCAGCAGTGACTCGGAGGGTCGGGATGGCTACACCTTC.

This clone was counted between two and nine times. The rearrangement joins TRBV4-2 to TRBJ1-6, with D tentatively TRBD1 (6 bases). Trimming pared 0 bases from V and 8 bases from J, leaving 14 bases between. The CDR3 contains 16 residues. CDR1 LGHNA and CDR2 YNFKEQ come from the germline V gene. The CDR3 DNA reads as TGTGCCAGCAGCCAAGAAGGGGGTCCCCCATATTCACCCCTCCACTTT. It is translated as CASSQEGGPPYSPLHF.

The chain carries TRBV4-3 and TRBJ2-5, with 9 bases aligning to TRBD2. The V segment lost 0 bases and the J segment 1 base; nucleotides outside the gene matches: 0. CDR1 is LGHNA, CDR2 YSLEER, per germline. This CDR3 has 15 amino acids. The CDR3 here is CASSQERGGQETQYF. CDR3 DNA: TGCGCCAGCAGCCAAGAGCGGGGGGGCCAAGAGACCCAGTACTTC.

This chain links TRBV14 with TRBJ2-2, with 14 bases aligning to TRBD2. Trimming took 5 bases from V and 3 from J; bases not matched to a gene: 11. The germline gives CDR1 SGHDN, CDR2 FVKESK. The CDR3 is 19 amino acids. CDR3 amino acids: CASSTRLAGGPVDTGELFF. For the CDR3, the DNA is TGTGCCAGCAGCACCCGACTAGCGGGGGGGCCCGTGGACACCGGGGAGCTGTTTTTT.

This chain links TRBV7-9 with TRBJ1-1; TRBD1 is a possible D gene (5 bases). The CDR3 is 16 amino acids. The V and J ends lost 5 bases and 1 base respectively, with 17 bases between them. CDR1 is SEHNR and CDR2 is FQNEAQ in the germline V gene (reference sequence). CDR3 sequence reads: CASSNSGGGQNTEAFF. DNA of the CDR3: TGTGCCAGCAGCAATAGCGGAGGAGGACAGAACACTGAAGCTTTCTTT. Full variable domain (missing parts from reference TRBV7-9 and TRBJ1-1): DTGVSQNPRHKITKRGQNVTFRCDPISEHNRLYWYRQTLGQGPEFLTYFQNEAQLEKSRLLSDRFSAERPKGSFSTLEIQRTEQGDSAMYLCASSNSGGGQNTEAFFGQGTRLTVV.

This sequence joins TRBV6-4 and TRBJ2-3; D might be TRBD2 (5 bases). The CDR3 length is 15 residues. Trimming stripped 4 bases from V and 4 bases from J, with 15 bases between. Germline CDR1 MRHNA, CDR2 SNTAGT. This CDR3 is CASSVGEGSADTQYF. The CDR3 bases are TGTGCCAGCAGTGTAGGAGAGGGAAGCGCAGATACGCAGTATTTT.

V gene TRBV7-8 combines with J gene TRBJ2-7; TRBD1 aligns across 9 bases. From germline, CDR1 is SGHVS and CDR2 FQNEAQ. The CDR3 is made up of 16 amino acids. Trimming at V came to 2 bases and at J to 4 bases, leaving 9 bases not matched to a gene. CDR3 nucleotides: TGTGCCAGCAGCTTACCCAGGGACAGGGTTACGTACGAGCAGTACTTC. Its translation: CASSLPRDRVTYEQYF.

The rearrangement links TRBV10-2 to TRBJ2-5; D not resolved. The CDR3 loop spans 12 amino acids. V dropped 3 bases and J dropped 1 base, with 3 bases sitting between them. Germline loops: CDR1 WSHSY, CDR2 SAAADI. For the CDR3, the DNA is TGCGCCAGCAGTGATTCCCAAGAGACCCAGTACTTC. Translating it yields CASSDSQETQYF.

The V gene is TRBV7-8, the J gene TRBJ2-7; D is perhaps TRBD1 (5 bases). CDR1 is SGHVS and CDR2 is FQNEAQ in the germline V gene. The germline V and J ends were trimmed by 5 bases and 3 bases, with 17 bases remaining between them. CDR3 length: 15 amino acids. DNA for the CDR3: TGTGCCAGCAGCCCTACCGCAGGGTTGGGCTACGAGCAGTACTTC. This encodes CASSPTAGLGYEQYF.